This T cell receptor (beta chain) was recovered during a study of shared clonotypes between healthy human individuals (dated by TCRdb to 2018 to 2020). Turning to the overall study: A couple of women and a few men aged 18 to 49 years were included in the cohort. Per donor, leukapheresis produced somewhere between about 0.85 and 9.5 billion PBMCs. For each donor, CD4 naive and CD4 memory were each given three plates, CD8 naive was given two plates, and CD8 memory was given one plate. Libraries were prepared and TCR repertoires were sequenced by different laboratories using diverse techniques, in order to increase sequencing depth and limit assay-specific biases. The study deeply sequenced blood TCR repertoires of about 5 healthy adults to estimate repertoire size and the extent of clonotype sharing between individuals.

Of note for this clone: Its antigen remains undetermined. No much larger clone exists at a distance of one base, and base qualities are not known.

Healthy HIV-negative adults with no recently reported acute infections or vaccinations were included as donors. Every donor was a Caucasian adult living in Nashville, Tennessee, USA. CD4+ T cells were enriched through magnetic negative selection, after which naive cells were positively selected on CD45RA and the remaining negative fraction served as the memory subset. Blood was obtained by leukapheresis, after which PBMCs were separated by Ficoll-Histopaque density gradient centrifugation and cryopreserved in liquid nitrogen vapor phase. Analytical flow cytometry was used to check the purity and quantity of each magnetically sorted T cell population. Genomic DNA was isolated from every sorted fraction and measured by UV absorbance on a Nanodrop 2000c. What the study reported, not specific to this receptor: Based on pairwise subsampling, the degree of clonotype sharing among donors was expected to be affected by sequencing depth. The small number of donors limited the genetic and exposure-history diversity represented. Incomplete sequencing was indicated by rarefaction of sorted-subset datasets, despite the large sequencing depth. Only blood was sampled, and tissue TCR repertoires likely differ from those in blood. Estimated clonotype richness was generally larger for naive than for memory subsets. Compared with non-shared clonotypes, the clonotypes found in all four sorted-subset donors had higher generation probabilities. Across a few donors, approximately 4.6% of naive CD4, roughly 3.3% of naive CD8, 2.3% of memory CD4, and 0.3% to 0.45% of memory CD8 clonotypes were shared.

TCR CDR3 regions were amplified from genomic DNA by multiplex PCR using the deep immunoSEQ assay. Extracted genomic DNA from each cell subset was distributed evenly across all wells of several immunoSEQ 96-well plates, and each plate was treated as a replicate. For sorted subsets, approximately 190 ng of genomic DNA, equivalent to some 30,000 T cell genomes, went into each replicate PCR. The purified libraries were quantified using a Qubit 3.0 fluorometer, sized with a Bioanalyzer 2100, and then quantified again using the KAPA Library Quantification kit. A separate single-read 150-cycle Illumina NextSeq 550 flow cell was used to sequence each immunoSEQ 96-well plate. The authors processed their data as follows. Because the immunoSEQ output held only junctional sequences and lacked quality scores, the filtering could not match the filtering applied to full-length reads. Sequences were annotated with PyIR, a Python wrapper for IgBLAST v1.9, and V/J genes and CDR3 were assigned using IMGT germline references. Reads were removed for weak V/J assignments (E-value above 1e-6), missing CDR3, stop codons, out-of-frame junctions, or ambiguous translated residues. V3J clonotypes were defined as sequences sharing the same inferred V gene, J gene, and CDR3 amino acid sequence. Percentage overlap between repertoires was computed as shared unique clonotypes divided by the size of the smaller repertoire. RTK rarefaction, the Chao1 estimator, and Recon v2.1 estimates of unobserved clonotypes were used to assess repertoire richness. Generation probabilities for all TCRbeta clonotypes obtained by the gDNA method from several donors were computed using OLGA. What TCRdb holds here is the immuneACCESS table cut down to in-frame rearrangements. Part of the clones is not present; checked against another copy, under half of the missing clones reflect an unresolved V gene, and the others are unexplained. V, J and clone size are taken as reported in that table, and D and trimming were inferred from the DNA itself. Across this sample there are 2,500,000 or so clones, with 80% to 95% seen only once. Clones ranked in the top ten supply more than 0.35% of the sample.

Trimming takes 2 bases from V and 1 base from J, and the germline ends sit 12 bases apart. The germline V gene encodes CDR1 SGHKS and CDR2 YYEKEE (reference sequence). Including the terminal cysteine and phenylalanine, the CDR3 comprises 15 residues. The entry retains the CDR3 DNA only, 45 bases that are in frame from base 1. The sample was naive CD4+ T cells from PBMCs. The cell subset or site label for this specimen denotes: CD45RA+ positively selected. This clonotype was obtained from a man in his late teens or twenties in good health. Some clones in this sample may be carry-over from other donors' samples. The chain links TRBV5-5 with TRBJ2-5; no D gene can be assigned with confidence. The DNA sequence is TGTGCCAGCAGCTTCCAAGGGCCACCCCAAGAGACCCAGTACTTC. Its protein is CASSFQGPPQETQYF. Outside the CDR3, residues come from the reference TRBV5-5 and TRBJ2-5 proteins, so the full variable domain is: DAGVTQSPTHLIKTRGQQVTLRCSPISGHKSVSWYQQVLGQGPQFIFQYYEKEERGRGNFPDRFSARQFPNYSSELNVNALLLGDSALYLCASSFQGPPQETQYFGPGTRLLVL.